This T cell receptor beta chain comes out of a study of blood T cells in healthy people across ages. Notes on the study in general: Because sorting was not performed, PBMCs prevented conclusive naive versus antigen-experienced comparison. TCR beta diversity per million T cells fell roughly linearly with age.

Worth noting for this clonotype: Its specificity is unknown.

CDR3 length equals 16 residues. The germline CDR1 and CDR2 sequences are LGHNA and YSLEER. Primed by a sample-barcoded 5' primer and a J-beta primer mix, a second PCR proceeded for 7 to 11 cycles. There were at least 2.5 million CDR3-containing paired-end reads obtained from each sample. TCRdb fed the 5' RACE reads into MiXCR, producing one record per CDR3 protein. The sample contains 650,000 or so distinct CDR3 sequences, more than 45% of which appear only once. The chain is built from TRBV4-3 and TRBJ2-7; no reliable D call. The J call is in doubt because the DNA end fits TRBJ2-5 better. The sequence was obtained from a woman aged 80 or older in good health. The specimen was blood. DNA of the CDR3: TGCGCCAGCAGCCAAGATCTGGGCTCCGCGGTAGAGACCCAGTACTTC. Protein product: CASSQDLGSAVETQYF.